This TCR beta chain originates from a study of CD8 T cells in Susac syndrome. Trimming cost V 3 bases and J 2 bases, with 14 bases left between them. Per germline, CDR1 MNHEY and CDR2 SMNVEV (reference sequence). This CDR3 has 15 amino acids. cDNA came from approximately 0.5 to 1 ug RNA primed by random hexamers. immunoSEQ multiplex PCR amplified TCR beta CDR3 across 54 Vbeta, 13 Jbeta. TCRdb re-called the immunoSEQ multiplex PCR reads through MiXCR, storing one row per CDR3 protein. The table includes approximately 150,000 distinct CDR3 sequences, less than 95% detected once. Controls were healthy donors chosen to match patients in age and sex. Isolation of CD8+ and CD4+ T cells was performed negatively, whereas enrichment of TEMRA cells was done by FACS.

The V call is TRBV27, the J call TRBJ2-7; maybe TRBD2 (7 bases). The clonotype was recovered from a human donor in good health. Sequencing was done on a sample of CD4+ T cells from PBMCs. CDR3 loop: CASSLGGRAAYEQYF. Here the CDR3 DNA reads TGTGCCAGCAGTTTGGGGGGGCGGGCCGCCTACGAGCAGTACTTC.